The text below deals with one T cell receptor beta chain. This clonotype was picked up many times. The antigen this receptor binds is unknown. The sample holds no much larger clone one base away, and base qualities are not on file. CDR1 is given as SQVTM and CDR2 as ANQGSEA, both from the germline V gene. V is shortened by 6 bases, J by 8 bases, and the region joining them spans 9 bases. Spanning cysteine to phenylalanine, the CDR3 consists of 10 amino acids. The retained sequence is limited to the CDR3, 30 bases, with the frame set at the first base. The sample's treatment or condition, from its label and the paper: allogeneic hematopoietic cell transplantation with graft depleted of TCRalphabeta T cells and CD19 B cells. Transplant recipients were children who received TCRalphabeta/CD19-depleted allogeneic hematopoietic cell grafts. The sample originates from a study of T-cell reconstitution after alpha-beta-depleted transplantation in children (dated by TCRdb to about 2016). Regarding the study in general: The study quantitatively tracked T-cell immune reconstitution after TCRalphabeta/CD19-depleted allogeneic hematopoietic cell transplantation in children using TCR repertoire profiling. Broader findings and caveats from the paper: About two months after transplant, the apparently early recovery of alphabetaT-cell counts reportedly depended on just several hundred clones that had expanded rapidly and came from non-depleted graft cells. In some patients, the high TCRbeta diversity seen at day 60 was put down to recipient T cells and intrathymic progenitors that had survived conditioning. Hyperexpanded clone frequencies declined over subsequent months; after one year, T-cell counts and TCRbeta diversity were mostly attributed to newly produced T cells.

The library was built by means of PCR. Instrument used: Illumina HiSeq 2500. To normalize quantification of the TCRbeta repertoire, the TCR libraries were built with molecular barcoding that relied on unique molecular identifiers. TCRdb applied fastp at Q25 and MiXCR to the public reads, then kept only in-frame beta chains. When rows share a CDR3 protein, they turn into one entry using the most common DNA and genes. The sample has about 110,000 distinct CDR3 sequences on record, roughly 6.1% of them singletons. The ten top clones hold more than 20% of the sample. This receptor was obtained from a male patient aged 2-9 years who had a stem cell transplant for acute lymphoblastic leukemia, so the T cells may come from the graft donor. The V and J genes are TRBV29-1 and TRBJ2-3; the D segment cannot be called with confidence. The sequencing used PBMCs, mostly from graft donor cells, collected 360 days after TCRalphabeta/CD19-depleted stem cell transplant. The sequenced DNA is TGCAGCGTCCCGGACGCTACGCAGTATTTT. Translated, it gives CSVPDATQYF.